This T cell receptor (beta chain) is drawn from a study of control samples from healthy donors and cancer patients. Germline V gene data show CDR1 as SGHRS and CDR2 as YFSETQ. Unmatched junction bases numbered 10, after V lost 4 bases and J lost 5 bases. CDR3 length: 15 amino acids. Assay used: immunoSEQ multiplex PCR; TCRdb lists only in-frame clones, some missing. In the table there are approximately 170,000 clones, approximately 90% of which are singletons. This rearrangement joins TRBV5-1 to TRBJ2-3; the match to TRBD1 covers 7 bases. This clonotype originated in a woman in her twenties or thirties in good health. The sample consisted of blood. CDR3 DNA: TGCGCCAGCAGCCATGCAGGGGGAGCCGGAGATACGCAGTATTTT. This codes for CASSHAGGAGDTQYF.